A single sample gave rise to the 5 T cell receptor beta chains below, sequenced in a study of cytomegalovirus exposure and HLA in healthy donors. Use of 60 Vbeta and 13 Jbeta primers characterized the PCR. Sequencing used immunoSEQ multiplex PCR; TCRdb keeps in-frame clones, though not all of them. The table has more than 200,000 clones, about 85% seen once. The sequencing sample was made of PBMCs. Every receptor here comes from a human donor in good health.

This chain links TRBV28 with TRBJ2-7; a possible D gene is TRBD2 (8 bases). Trimming pared 7 bases from V and 3 bases from J, leaving 19 bases between. In germline, CDR1 is MDHEN, CDR2 SYDVKM. This CDR3 comprises 15 residues. CDR3 nucleotides: TGTGCCAGCACCGTACGGGGGGGGGACAGCTACGAGCAGTACTTC. Its translation: CASTVRGGDSYEQYF.

V is TRBV5-5 and J is TRBJ2-5; 7 bases match TRBD2. Trimming cost V 1 base and J 1 base; bases outside gene matches: 10. The CDR3 covers 17 residues. The germline V gene has CDR1 SGHKS and CDR2 YYEKEE (reference sequence). The CDR3 coding sequence is TGTGCCAGCAGCTTGTATCAGCTCGGGAGGAGCCAAGAGACCCAGTACTTC. Protein: CASSLYQLGRSQETQYF.

The chain has TRBV6-5 and TRBJ2-7; 11 positions match TRBD2. Trimming at V came to 6 bases and at J to 2 bases, leaving 0 bases not matched to a gene. This CDR3 has 13 amino acids. Germline V gene lookup returns CDR1 MNHEY and CDR2 SVGAGI. The CDR3 reads CASRGLAAYEQYF. CDR3 sequence (DNA): TGTGCCAGCAGGGGACTAGCGGCCTACGAGCAGTACTTC.

The CDR3 DNA reads TGCGCCAGCAGCCCTGGACAGGGAGTGGGCACAGATACGCAGTATTTT. It is translated as CASSPGQGVGTDTQYF. This chain uses TRBV5-1 with TRBJ2-3, with 8 bases fitting TRBD1. The CDR3 loop spans 16 amino acids. Germline CDR1 SGHRS, CDR2 YFSETQ. Losses at the gene ends were 4 bases for V and 1 base for J; bases not matched to a gene: 8. Complete variable domain (other parts from reference TRBV5-1 and TRBJ2-3): KAGVTQTPRYLIKTRGQQVTLSCSPISGHRSVSWYQQTPGQGLQFLFEYFSETQRNKGNFPGRFSGRQFSNSRSEMNVSTLELGDSALYLCASSPGQGVGTDTQYFGPGTRLTVL.

The chain is built from TRBV6-5 and TRBJ1-2; 7 bases map to TRBD1. Trimming at V came to 0 bases and at J to 4 bases, leaving 5 bases not matched to a gene. Germline-derived CDR1 and CDR2 are MNHEY and SVGAGI. The CDR3 extends over 15 amino acids. The CDR3 loop reads CASSYSRQGSYGYTF. For the CDR3, the DNA is TGTGCCAGCAGTTACTCGCGACAGGGAAGCTATGGCTACACCTTC.